These 13 T cell receptor beta chains were sequenced from one sample in a study of blood T cell repertoires in COVID-19. Generated by immunoSEQ multiplex PCR, the TCRdb table keeps only in-frame clones and is missing some. The repertoire holds roughly 350,000 clones, with almost 90% as singletons. Material for sequencing was peripheral blood. The receptors originated from a woman in her 70s with COVID-19, enrolled during active disease.

The chain employs TRBV15 and TRBJ1-5; D perhaps matches TRBD1 (5 bases). Trimming removed 5 bases from V and 6 bases from J, with 17 bases in between. From germline, CDR1 is LNHNV and CDR2 YYDKDF (reference sequence). This CDR3 has 15 amino acids. CDR3 coding DNA: TGTGCCACCAGCGAAGGGGCGGGGCAGGGTCAGCCCCAGCATTTT. Its translation is CATSEGAGQGQPQHF.

J is TRBJ1-3 and V is TRBV10-2, with 9 bases matching TRBD1. The CDR3 runs to 16 residues. Germline trimming cut 3 bases from V and 0 bases from J; bases unmatched to any gene: 3. Germline values: CDR1 WSHSY, CDR2 SAAADI. The CDR3 protein is CASSDQQGASGNTIYF. CDR3 nucleotides: TGCGCCAGCAGTGACCAACAGGGGGCCTCTGGAAACACCATATATTTT.

This rearrangement joins TRBV7-2 to TRBJ1-1, with D unresolved. This CDR3 comprises 14 residues. The germline V gene encodes CDR1 SGHTA and CDR2 FQGNSA. V was clipped by 2 bases and J by 0 bases, with 7 bases between them. For the CDR3, the DNA is TGTGCCAGCAGCTTAACTCAGGTGAACACTGAAGCTTTCTTT. Protein: CASSLTQVNTEAFF.

J is TRBJ2-2 and V is TRBV5-5; TRBD1 agrees at 9 bases. This CDR3 contains 16 residues. J gave up 6 bases and V 4 bases, and 10 bases lay outside the gene matches. Germline V gene data show CDR1 as SGHKS and CDR2 as YYEKEE (reference sequence). The CDR3 coding sequence is TGTGCCAGCAGCCCCCTTATAACAGGGGGCCCCGGGGAGCTGTTTTTT. Translated, it gives CASSPLITGGPGELFF. Using reference TRBV5-5 and TRBJ2-2 for the parts outside the CDR3, the full variable domain is DAGVTQSPTHLIKTRGQQVTLRCSPISGHKSVSWYQQVLGQGPQFIFQYYEKEERGRGNFPDRFSARQFPNYSSELNVNALLLGDSALYLCASSPLITGGPGELFFGEGSRLTVL.

This sequence joins TRBV11-2 and TRBJ2-4; 8 nucleotides line up with TRBD2. This CDR3 contains 15 residues. The germline CDR1 and CDR2 sequences are SGHAT and FQNNGV. Germline trimming cut 5 bases from V and 0 bases from J; bases unmatched to any gene: 3. CDR3 DNA: TGTGCCAGCAGCCGAGCGGGGGTAGCCAAAAACATTCAGTACTTC. It codes for CASSRAGVAKNIQYF.

The gene calls are TRBV4-1 and TRBJ1-1; TRBD1 agrees at 11 bases. The junction had 15 bases not matched to a gene; V was cut back by 5 bases and J by 4 bases. The CDR3 length is 18 residues. CDR1 and CDR2 (germline): MGHRA, YSYEKL. This chain's CDR3 is CASSYPGTGGVGGTEAFF. The CDR3 nucleotides read TGCGCCAGCAGCTACCCTGGGACAGGGGGAGTTGGGGGCACTGAAGCTTTCTTT.

The chain uses TRBV12-3 or TRBV12-4 and TRBJ2-7; 7 bases line up with TRBD1. This CDR3 is built from 13 residues. Trimming took 6 bases from V and 3 from J; bases not matched to a gene: 5. DNA for the CDR3: TGTGCCAGCAGACAGGGGCAGGTCTACGAGCAGTACTTC. It translates to CASRQGQVYEQYF.

The chain combines TRBV4-3 with TRBJ2-3, with 13 positions matching TRBD2. The V gene's germline CDR1 is LGHNA and CDR2 YSLEER. Germline trimming cut 1 base from V and 4 bases from J; bases unmatched to any gene: 11. The CDR3 consists of 19 residues. DNA for the CDR3: TGCGCCAGCAGCCAAGGAACTAGCGGGGGGGCCGGGTCGTCAGATACGCAGTATTTT. Translating gives CASSQGTSGGAGSSDTQYF.

The J gene is TRBJ2-7, the V gene TRBV7-9, with D possibly TRBD1 on 6 matching bases. Germline V gives CDR1 SEHNR, CDR2 FQNEAQ (reference sequence). The length of the CDR3 is 16 residues. The V and J ends lost 0 bases and 2 bases respectively, with 14 bases between them. Here the CDR3 DNA reads TGTGCCAGCAGCTTAGCGGGGGCCCTTCTCACCTACGAGCAGTACTTC. Translation gives CASSLAGALLTYEQYF.

This clone was observed once. V is TRBV24-1 and J is TRBJ2-1; D ambiguous. Germline V gene sequence: CDR1 KGHDR, CDR2 SFDVKD. V lost 5 bases and J lost 2, with 6 bases in between. The CDR3 runs 13 residues. The CDR3 DNA follows: TGTGCCACCAGTGCTGGAGCCTACAATGAGCAGTTCTTC. Translating it yields CATSAGAYNEQFF.

DNA of the CDR3: TGTGCCAGCAGCCGGACTAGCGGGGGGGCTAGCACAGATACGCAGTATTTT. This sequence encodes CASSRTSGGASTDTQYF. The rearrangement links TRBV3-1 (or the pseudogene TRBV3-2) to TRBJ2-3; 15 bases match TRBD2. The CDR3 is made up of 17 amino acids. J gave up 0 bases and V 4 bases, and 2 bases lay outside the gene matches. Germline CDR1 is LGHDT and CDR2 is YNNKEL (reference sequence).

The genes are TRBV27 and TRBJ2-7; TRBD2 matches at 7 bases. The CDR3 has 14 amino acids. From germline, CDR1 is MNHEY and CDR2 SMNVEV (reference sequence). V was clipped by 6 bases and J by 0 bases; unmatched bases: 5. CDR3 sequence reads: CASSSRTSSYEQYF. The DNA for the CDR3 is TGTGCCAGCAGCTCGAGGACTAGCTCCTACGAGCAGTACTTC.

CDR3: CASSQHTGGNQPQHF. The CDR3, as DNA: TGCGCCAGCAGCCAACATACAGGGGGCAATCAGCCCCAGCATTTT. The chain joins TRBV4-3 to TRBJ1-5, with 7 bases aligning to TRBD1. Germline trimming cut 2 bases from V and 2 bases from J; bases unmatched to any gene: 3. The germline V gene has CDR1 LGHNA and CDR2 YSLEER. The CDR3 covers 15 residues.